This is a list of T cell receptor beta chains from one sample in a study of cytomegalovirus exposure and HLA in healthy donors. Repertoires were generated with immunoSEQ multiplex PCR, while TCRdb's copy carries only in-frame clones and drops some. The table includes fewer than 150,000 clones, about 80% detected once. Sequencing used PBMCs. The receptors were gathered from a man between 25 and 39 years old in good health and CMV-seronegative. Each CDR3 is given with its conserved first and last residue. The D gene is left open where the match is weak. Expanded clones get a size class; other rows say once, few or many, or leave the size out.

TRBV30	-	TRBJ2-3	-	TGTGCCTGGAGTCGGGTCAGCACAGATACGCAGTATTTT	CAWSRVSTDTQYF
TRBV25-1	-	TRBJ2-3	-	TGTGCCAGCAGTGAATCGAATCGGTTCACAGATACGCAGTATTTT	CASSESNRFTDTQYF
TRBV28	once	TRBJ2-7	TRBD1	TGTGCCAGCAGTTTCTCGCTCCGGACAGGTTTGCACTACGAGCAGTACTTC	CASSFSLRTGLHYEQYF
TRBV9	-	TRBJ1-2	-	TGTGCCAGCAGCGCCCTGTCCGGCTACACCTTC	CASSALSGYTF
TRBV9	-	TRBJ1-2	-	TGTGCCAGCAGCGTAGCTACGTCAGGCGCACTCTATGGCTACACCTTC	CASSVATSGALYGYTF
TRBV28	-	TRBJ2-6	-	TGTGCCAGCAGTCCCAGGGGGGACTCTGGGGCCAACGTCCTGACTTTC	CASSPRGDSGANVLTF
TRBV5-4	-	TRBJ2-7	TRBD1	TGTGCCGGTATTTCCAGGGGGAACAACGAGCAGTACTTC	CAGISRGNNEQYF
TRBV7-9	-	TRBJ2-5	-	TGTGCCAGCAGCTTCAGCACAGCGGTCGGAGAGACCCAGTACTTC	CASSFSTAVGETQYF
TRBV4-2	-	TRBJ1-2	-	TGTGCCAGCAGCTTGAGGCAGCTGAACTATGGCTACACCTTC	CASSLRQLNYGYTF
TRBV7-7	-	TRBJ2-5	-	TGTGCCAGCAGCCCTCACTCAGGGAATCAAGAGACCCAGTACTTC	CASSPHSGNQETQYF
TRBV7-7	-	TRBJ2-3	-	TGTGCCAGCAGCTTAGGGCAGGGAACAGATACGCAGTATTTT	CASSLGQGTDTQYF
TRBV13	-	TRBJ1-1	-	TGTGCCAGCAGAGGGAGCCAACCGACTGAAGCTTTCTTT	CASRGSQPTEAFF
TRBV13	-	TRBJ2-3	-	TGTGCCAGCAGCTTAGCCGCTTTCAGCAGCGTGGGGGCCACAGATACGCAGTATTTT	CASSLAAFSSVGATDTQYF
TRBV7-9	-	TRBJ1-1	-	TGTTCCGGCGAGCGGAGGGCGAAAGCTTTCTTT	CSGERRAKAFF
TRBV6-1	few	TRBJ1-2	TRBD1	TGTGCCAGCAGAGAAGGGACAGGGGGCTTTGGCTACACCTTC	CASREGTGGFGYTF
TRBV19	-	TRBJ2-1	-	TGTGCTTCTAAGTCCAGGACCTACAATGAGCAGTTCTTC	CASKSRTYNEQFF
TRBV5-1	-	TRBJ2-1	TRBD2	TGCGCCAGCAGCTCACTAGCGGGAGGCAATGAGCAGTTCTTC	CASSSLAGGNEQFF
TRBV5-5	-	TRBJ1-4	-	TGTGCCAGCACCCGACAGGATTCAACTAATGAAAAACTGTTTTTT	CASTRQDSTNEKLFF
TRBV28	-	TRBJ1-3	-	TGTGCCAGCAGTTTAGTAAAACCGGACACCATATATTTT	CASSLVKPDTIYF
TRBV6-1	-	TRBJ2-7	TRBD2	TGTGCCAGCAGGGAAACTAGCGGCTTCTGGTACTTC	CASRETSGFWYF
TRBV6-1	-	TRBJ2-3	TRBD2	TGTGCCAGCAGTAGGTGGGGGGGGAACACAGATACGCAGTATTTT	CASSRWGGNTDTQYF
TRBV18	-	TRBJ2-4	TRBD1	TGTGCCAGCTCACTAAACAGGGGGTTGAGCATTCAGTACTTC	CASSLNRGLSIQYF
TRBV7-6	-	TRBJ2-2	-	TGTGCCAGCAGCACCAGACAGGTGGCGAACACCGGGGAGCTGTTTTTT	CASSTRQVANTGELFF
TRBV5-4	few	TRBJ2-7	TRBD2	TGTGCCAGCAGCTTGTATCGGGGGGCCTACGAGCAGTACTTC	CASSLYRGAYEQYF
TRBV28	few	TRBJ1-4	-	TGTGCCAGCAGTTTCCCCCAGTCGGGTGAAAAACTGTTTTTT	CASSFPQSGEKLFF
TRBV18	-	TRBJ2-2	-	TGTGCCAGCTCACCGAGGGACAGGGAGCTGTTTTTT	CASSPRDRELFF
TRBV6-5	few	TRBJ1-5	-	TGTGCCAGCAGTTTCTCAGGGGCGAGGCAGCCCCAGCATTTT	CASSFSGARQPQHF
TRBV5-1	few	TRBJ2-5	-	TGCGCCAGCAGCTCGGCCAGGGTACCCCAAGAGACCCAGTACTTC	CASSSARVPQETQYF
TRBV5-1	-	TRBJ2-3	-	TGCGCCAGCAGCTTGGCAGTAAATAGCACAGATACGCAGTATTTT	CASSLAVNSTDTQYF
TRBV6-5	-	TRBJ1-3	-	TGTGCCAGCAGTCCTTATGAGGGCCGAAACACCATATATTTT	CASSPYEGRNTIYF
TRBV7-9	-	TRBJ1-1	TRBD1	TGTTCCAGCAGCTTAGGTTCAGGGGGCGGTGGTGACACTGAAGCTTTCTTT	CSSSLGSGGGGDTEAFF
TRBV7-2	-	TRBJ1-4	-	TGTGCCAGCGGCCTCCGGGACAACCTTGAAAAACTGTTTTTT	CASGLRDNLEKLFF